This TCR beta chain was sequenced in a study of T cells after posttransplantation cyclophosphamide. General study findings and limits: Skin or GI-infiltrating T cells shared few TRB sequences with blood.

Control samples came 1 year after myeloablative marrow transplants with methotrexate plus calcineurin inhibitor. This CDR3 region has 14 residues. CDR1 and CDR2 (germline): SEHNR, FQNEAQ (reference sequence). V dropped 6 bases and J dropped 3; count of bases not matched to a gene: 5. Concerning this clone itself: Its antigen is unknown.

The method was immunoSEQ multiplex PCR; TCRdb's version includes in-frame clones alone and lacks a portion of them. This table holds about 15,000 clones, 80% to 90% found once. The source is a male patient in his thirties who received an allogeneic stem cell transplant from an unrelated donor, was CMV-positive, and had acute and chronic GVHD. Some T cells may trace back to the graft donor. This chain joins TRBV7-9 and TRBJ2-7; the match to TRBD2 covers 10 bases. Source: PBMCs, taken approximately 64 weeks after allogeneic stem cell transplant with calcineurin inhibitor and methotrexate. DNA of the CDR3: TGTGCCAGCAGAGAACTAGCGGGAATCTACGAGCAGTACTTC. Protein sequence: CASRELAGIYEQYF.